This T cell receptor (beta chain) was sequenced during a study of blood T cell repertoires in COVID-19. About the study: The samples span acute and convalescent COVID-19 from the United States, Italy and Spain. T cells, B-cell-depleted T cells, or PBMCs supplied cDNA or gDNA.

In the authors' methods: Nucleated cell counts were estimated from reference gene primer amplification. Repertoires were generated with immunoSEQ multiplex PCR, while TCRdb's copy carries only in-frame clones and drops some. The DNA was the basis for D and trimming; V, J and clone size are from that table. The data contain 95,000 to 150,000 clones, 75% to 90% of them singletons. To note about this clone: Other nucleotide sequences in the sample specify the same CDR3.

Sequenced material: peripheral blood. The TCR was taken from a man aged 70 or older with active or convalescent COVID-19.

In DNA, the CDR3 is TGCAGCGTCGGGACAGGGTACACCGGGGAGCTGTTTTTT. Its translation: CSVGTGYTGELFF. This rearrangement joins TRBV29-1 to TRBJ2-2; 9 nucleotides line up with TRBD1. CDR3 length equals 13 residues. Per germline, CDR1 SQVTM and CDR2 ANQGSEA. Trimming cost V 6 bases and J 3 bases; bases outside gene matches: 2.